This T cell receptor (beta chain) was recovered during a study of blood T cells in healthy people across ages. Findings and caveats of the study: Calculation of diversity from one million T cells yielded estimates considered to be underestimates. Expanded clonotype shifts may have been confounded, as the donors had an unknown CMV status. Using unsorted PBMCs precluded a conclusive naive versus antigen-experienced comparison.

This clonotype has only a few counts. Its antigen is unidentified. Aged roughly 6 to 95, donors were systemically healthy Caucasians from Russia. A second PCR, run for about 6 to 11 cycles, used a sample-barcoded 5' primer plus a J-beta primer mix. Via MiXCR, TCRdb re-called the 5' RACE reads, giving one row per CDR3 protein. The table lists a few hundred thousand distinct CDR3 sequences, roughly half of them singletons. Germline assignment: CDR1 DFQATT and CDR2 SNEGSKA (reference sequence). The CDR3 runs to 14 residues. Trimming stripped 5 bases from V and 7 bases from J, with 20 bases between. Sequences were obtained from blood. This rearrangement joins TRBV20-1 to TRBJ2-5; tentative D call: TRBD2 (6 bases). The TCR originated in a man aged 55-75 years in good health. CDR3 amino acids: CSAREGGIAATQYF. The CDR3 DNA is TGCAGTGCTCGGGAAGGCGGGATTGCTGCGACCCAGTACTTC.